The clone carrying this T cell receptor (beta chain) was detected only a few times. From the 5' RACE reads, TCRdb called clonotypes with MiXCR, one entry per CDR3 protein. The sample lists 100,000 to 150,000 distinct CDR3 sequences; roughly 8.2% were seen once. The data stem from a study of T cells after yellow fever vaccination. The CDR3 extends over 13 amino acids. Germline assignment: CDR1 ENHRY and CDR2 SYGVKD. V was cut by 5 bases and J by 4 bases, with 11 bases left in between. V gene TRBV10-3 combines with J gene TRBJ1-1; maybe TRBD1 (5 bases). The clonotype originates from a young man who received the YFV17D yellow fever vaccine. The material was CD8+ T cells sorted from PBMCs, obtained on the day of the yellow fever booster vaccination. The CDR3 bases are TGTGCCATCAGTCCCCCAGGGTCCACTGAAGCTTTCTTT. It is translated as CAISPPGSTEAFF.